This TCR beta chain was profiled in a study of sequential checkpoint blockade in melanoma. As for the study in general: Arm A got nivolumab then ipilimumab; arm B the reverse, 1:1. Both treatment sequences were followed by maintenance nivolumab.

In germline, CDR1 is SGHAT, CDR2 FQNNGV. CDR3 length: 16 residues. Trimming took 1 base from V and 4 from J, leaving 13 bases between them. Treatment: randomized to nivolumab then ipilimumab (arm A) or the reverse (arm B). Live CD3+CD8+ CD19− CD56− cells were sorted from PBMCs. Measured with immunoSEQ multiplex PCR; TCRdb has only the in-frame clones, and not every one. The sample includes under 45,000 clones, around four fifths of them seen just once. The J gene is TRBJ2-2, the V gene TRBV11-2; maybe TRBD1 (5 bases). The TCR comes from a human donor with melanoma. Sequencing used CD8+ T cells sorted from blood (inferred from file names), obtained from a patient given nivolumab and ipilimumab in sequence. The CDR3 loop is CASSLALQDGTGELFF. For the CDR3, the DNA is TGTGCCAGCAGCTTAGCTCTACAGGATGGCACCGGGGAGCTGTTTTTT.